The 21 T cell receptor beta chains below were found in one sample sequenced in a study of spatial heterogeneity in lung cancer. TCRdb called the 5' RACE reads again in MiXCR, with one record for every CDR3 protein. The data show more than 45,000 distinct CDR3 sequences, approximately 5.7% seen once. Sample time point: sample taken at primary tumor resection. No cell sorting; template was whole RNA from tumor, lung tissue or PBMC. Material: PBMCs, obtained at surgery. These receptors all come from a male donor with early-stage non-small cell lung cancer.

This clonotype has at least ten counts. The CDR3 region has the DNA TGCGCCAGCAGCCAAGATGTGCTGAACAATCAGCCCCAGCATTTT. Amino acids: CASSQDVLNNQPQHF. The chain couples TRBV4-3 to TRBJ1-5, with D uncertain. The CDR3 has 15 residues. V shed 0 bases and J shed 3 bases, with 9 bases lying between them. Germline V gene data show CDR1 as LGHNA and CDR2 as YSLEER.

In its sample, this clonotype was seen many times. The rearrangement uses TRBV7-8 and TRBJ2-3, with 9 positions matching TRBD1. J gave up 1 base and V 5 bases, and 7 bases lay outside the gene matches. Germline-derived CDR1 and CDR2 are SGHVS and FQNEAQ. This CDR3 has 16 residues. CDR3: CASSIRTGVGTDTQYF. CDR3 nucleotides: TGTGCCAGCAGCATACGGACAGGGGTCGGCACAGATACGCAGTATTTT.

The V gene is TRBV12-3 or TRBV12-4, the J gene TRBJ2-1; 7 nucleotides agree with TRBD2. After removal of 4 bases from V and 0 bases from J, the junction contained 9 bases not matched to a gene. This CDR3 region has 17 residues. The CDR3 sequence: CASSWGAGRISYNEQFF. The DNA of the CDR3 is TGTGCCAGCAGTTGGGGAGCGGGAAGGATCTCCTACAATGAGCAGTTCTTC.

This clonotype was counted ten times or more. The chain couples TRBV30 to TRBJ1-1, with D possibly being TRBD1 (5 bases). The germline V gene encodes CDR1 GTSNPN and CDR2 SVGIG (reference sequence). Trimming stripped 2 bases from V and 0 bases from J, with 22 bases between. CDR3 size: 18 residues. In DNA form, the CDR3 reads TGTGCCTGGAGTCCCTCCCCCGTTGGCAGGGCCGTGAACACTGAAGCTTTCTTT. Its protein is CAWSPSPVGRAVNTEAFF.

This clonotype was recorded at least ten times. The CDR3: CATSRVGSSFGETQYF. The CDR3 bases are TGTGCCACCAGCAGGGTAGGCAGTTCCTTTGGGGAGACCCAGTACTTC. V and J are TRBV15 and TRBJ2-5; D remains unclear. The CDR3 is 16 amino acids. V lost 3 bases, J lost 5 bases, and 19 bases lay in between. Germline V lookup: CDR1 LNHNV, CDR2 YYDKDF (reference sequence).

This clonotype was seen ten or more times. CDR3 sequence reads: CASKIWANTGELFF. CDR3 sequence (DNA): TGTGCCAGTAAAATTTGGGCGAACACCGGGGAGCTGTTTTTT. This chain connects TRBV19 to TRBJ2-2; D gene unclear. CDR1 is LNHDA and CDR2 is SQIVND in the germline V gene (reference sequence). Trimming shortened V by 7 bases and J by 0 bases, and 9 bases separated the two germline ends. This CDR3 is built from 14 residues. The full variable domain, completed using reference TRBV19 and TRBJ2-2, is DGGITQSPKYLFRKEGQNVTLSCEQNLNHDAMYWYRQDPGQGLRLIYYSQIVNDFQKGDIAEGYSVSREKKESFPLTVTSAQKNPTAFYLCASKIWANTGELFFGEGSRLTVL.

This clonotype is medium-sized in the sample. The chain carries TRBV7-9 and TRBJ1-6; D gene uncertain. Germline assignment: CDR1 SEHNR and CDR2 FQNEAQ (reference sequence). Deletions cut 1 base from V and 7 bases from J, with 5 bases between. The CDR3 has 13 amino acids. CDR3 in amino acids: CASSLDQNSPLHF. CDR3 sequence (DNA): TGTGCCAGCAGCTTAGATCAAAATTCACCCCTCCACTTT. Full variable domain (outside the CDR3, taken from reference TRBV7-9 and TRBJ1-6): DTGVSQNPRHKITKRGQNVTFRCDPISEHNRLYWYRQTLGQGPEFLTYFQNEAQLEKSRLLSDRFSAERPKGSFSTLEIQRTEQGDSAMYLCASSLDQNSPLHFGNGTRLTVT.

This clonotype was counted many times. This chain uses TRBV4-3 with TRBJ2-3; TRBD2 matches 12 bases. Germline V CDR1 and CDR2: LGHNA, YSLEER. CDR3 size: 17 residues. Trimming cost V 0 bases and J 5 bases; bases outside gene matches: 6. The CDR3 protein is CASSQDRRLAGEDTQYF. The CDR3 nucleotides are TGCGCCAGCAGCCAAGATAGGAGACTAGCGGGAGAAGATACGCAGTATTTT.

In this sample, this clonotype turned up many times. The chain employs TRBV12-3 or TRBV12-4 and TRBJ2-3, with D perhaps matching TRBD2 (5 bases). The CDR3 sequence is 14 residues long. V was cut by 1 base and J by 6 bases, with 11 bases left in between. CDR3 in amino acids: CASSLGGPADTQYF. CDR3 coding DNA: TGTGCCAGCAGTTTAGGAGGGCCCGCCGATACGCAGTATTTT.

This clonotype was found many times. The chain joins TRBV6-1 to TRBJ2-1; 9 nucleotides align to TRBD2. V lost 6 bases, J lost 9 bases, and 9 bases stayed unmatched. This CDR3 is built from 14 residues. Germline V CDR1 and CDR2: MNHNS, SASEGT. CDR3 in DNA: TGTGCCAGCAGACAAATGGGACTAGCTCTTGAGCAGTTCTTC. Translated, it gives CASRQMGLALEQFF.

The V gene is TRBV20-1, the J gene TRBJ2-2, with a possible D match to TRBD2 (5 bases). V was shortened by 5 bases and J by 4 bases, with 8 bases between the two germline ends. Germline-derived CDR1 and CDR2 are DFQATT and SNEGSKA (reference sequence). This CDR3 is built from 12 residues. Here the CDR3 DNA reads TGCAGTGCTGCCCGGGGCACCGGGGAGCTGTTTTTT. It yields the protein CSAARGTGELFF.

The genes are TRBV2 and TRBJ2-7, with D possibly matching TRBD2 (6 bases). There are 16 residues in the CDR3. The germline V gene has CDR1 SNHLY and CDR2 FYNNEI. V lost 5 bases and J 2 bases, leaving 19 bases between the germline ends. CDR3 nucleotides: TGTGCCAGCAGTCCAGCGGGCCTAGCGCTCACCTACGAGCAGTACTTC. This sequence encodes CASSPAGLALTYEQYF.

This clonotype was picked up many times. The chain carries TRBV20-1 and TRBJ2-3; 9 positions match TRBD2. This CDR3 has 17 amino acids. J lost 2 bases, V lost 0 bases, and 9 bases had no gene match. Germline CDR1 and CDR2: DFQATT and SNEGSKA (reference sequence). In DNA form, the CDR3 reads TGCAGTGCTAGAGATCTCGCGGCGGGAGGGACCACAGATACGCAGTATTTT. This gives the protein CSARDLAAGGTTDTQYF.

This clonotype has at least ten counts. The J gene is TRBJ1-4, the V gene TRBV5-1; D is uncertain. Looked up from germline, CDR1 is SGHRS and CDR2 is YFSETQ. This CDR3 region has 15 residues. V was trimmed by 1 base and J by 0 bases, leaving 7 bases between them. CDR3 in DNA: TGCGCCAGCAGCTTGACGTCTGCAACTAATGAAAAACTGTTTTTT. Protein sequence: CASSLTSATNEKLFF.

The rearrangement joins TRBV20-1 to TRBJ1-5; D gene ambiguous. V was trimmed by 3 bases and J by 3 bases, leaving 9 bases between them. The CDR3 covers 13 residues. From germline, CDR1 is DFQATT and CDR2 SNEGSKA (reference sequence). The CDR3 region has the DNA TGCAGTGCTAGCGGTAGGGCCAATCAGCCCCAGCATTTT. Protein product: CSASGRANQPQHF.

This clonotype was counted a few times. V gene TRBV7-3 combines with J gene TRBJ2-1; 9 nucleotides agree with TRBD2. Germline values: CDR1 SGHTA, CDR2 FQGTGA. The V and J ends lost 4 bases and 0 bases, in that order; junction bases with no gene match: 7. This CDR3 has 17 residues. CDR3 sequence (DNA): TGTGCCAGCAGCTCCCGGGGTAGCGGGAGCTCCTACAATGAGCAGTTCTTC. This gives the protein CASSSRGSGSSYNEQFF.

This clonotype was counted ten times or more. The chain is built from TRBV10-3 and TRBJ2-5, with 11 bases matching TRBD2. The CDR3 consists of 17 residues. The V and J ends lost 2 bases and 0 bases, in that order; junction bases with no gene match: 5. CDR1 is ENHRY and CDR2 is SYGVKD in the germline V gene. The CDR3 region has the DNA TGTGCCATCAGTGAGCCCGGACTAGCGGGCAACCAAGAGACCCAGTACTTC. Protein product: CAISEPGLAGNQETQYF.

The table lists this clonotype with many counts. This sequence joins TRBV7-9 and TRBJ1-1; the D is unclear. V was cut by 5 bases and J by 3 bases, with 16 bases left in between. The CDR3 is made up of 15 amino acids. Germline CDR1 reads SEHNR; CDR2 reads FQNEAQ (reference sequence). CDR3 bases: TGTGCCAGCAGCCCAAGAATACCCCCGGACACTGAAGCTTTCTTT. Encoded protein: CASSPRIPPDTEAFF.

There are many counts of this clonotype. V and J are TRBV20-1 and TRBJ1-5; possibly TRBD1 for D (5 bases). Trimming removed 0 bases from V and 5 bases from J, with 8 bases in between. The CDR3 runs 13 residues. Germline CDR1 is DFQATT and CDR2 is SNEGSKA (reference sequence). CDR3 in amino acids: CSARDTGDQPQHF. The CDR3 DNA reads TGCAGTGCTAGAGACACAGGTGATCAGCCCCAGCATTTT.

This clonotype was counted ten times or more. The chain joins TRBV7-9 to TRBJ2-3; no firm D call. Germline assignment: CDR1 SEHNR and CDR2 FQNEAQ (reference sequence). Trimming removed 5 bases from V and 0 bases from J, with 3 bases in between. This CDR3 is 12 amino acids long. This CDR3 is CASSASTDTQYF. The CDR3 DNA reads as TGTGCCAGCAGCGCTAGCACAGATACGCAGTATTTT.

This clonotype was found once. V is TRBV5-1 and J is TRBJ2-3; TRBD2 matches at 7 bases. Per germline, CDR1 SGHRS and CDR2 YFSETQ. Trimming took 2 bases from V and 5 from J; bases not matched to a gene: 8. The CDR3 length is 15 residues. Here the CDR3 reads CASSFSGTNGDTQYF. The CDR3 DNA reads as TGCGCCAGCAGCTTTTCCGGGACTAATGGAGATACGCAGTATTTT.